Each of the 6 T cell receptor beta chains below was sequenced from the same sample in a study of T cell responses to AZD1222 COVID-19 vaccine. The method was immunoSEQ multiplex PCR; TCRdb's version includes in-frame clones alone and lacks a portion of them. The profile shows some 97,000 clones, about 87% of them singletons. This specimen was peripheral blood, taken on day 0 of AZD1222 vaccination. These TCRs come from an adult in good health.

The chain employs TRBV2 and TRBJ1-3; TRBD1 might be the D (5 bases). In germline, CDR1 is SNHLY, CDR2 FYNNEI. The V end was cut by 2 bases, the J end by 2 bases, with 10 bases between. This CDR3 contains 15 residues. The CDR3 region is CASSENRSPGNTIYF. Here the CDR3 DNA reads TGTGCCAGCAGTGAAAACAGGAGCCCTGGAAACACCATATATTTT.

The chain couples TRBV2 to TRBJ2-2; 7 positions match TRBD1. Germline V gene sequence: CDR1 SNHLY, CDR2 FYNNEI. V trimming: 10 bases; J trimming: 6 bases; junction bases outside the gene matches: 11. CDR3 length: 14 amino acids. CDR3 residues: CATRDIQGSGELFF. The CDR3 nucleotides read TGTGCCACCAGGGATATACAGGGGTCCGGGGAGCTGTTTTTT. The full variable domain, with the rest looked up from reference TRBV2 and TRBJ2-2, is EPEVTQTPSHQVTQMGQEVILRCVPISNHLYFYWYRQILGQKVEFLVSFYNNEISEKSEIFDDQFSVERPDGSNFTLKIRSTKLEDSAMYFCATRDIQGSGELFFGEGSRLTVL.

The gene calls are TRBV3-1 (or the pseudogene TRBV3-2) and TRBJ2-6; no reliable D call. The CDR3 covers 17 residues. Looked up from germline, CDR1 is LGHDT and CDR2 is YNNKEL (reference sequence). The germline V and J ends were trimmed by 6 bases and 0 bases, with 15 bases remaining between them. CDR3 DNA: TGTGCCAGCAGTCCCACTTCGACTGACTCTGGGGCCAACGTCCTGACTTTC. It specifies CASSPTSTDSGANVLTF.

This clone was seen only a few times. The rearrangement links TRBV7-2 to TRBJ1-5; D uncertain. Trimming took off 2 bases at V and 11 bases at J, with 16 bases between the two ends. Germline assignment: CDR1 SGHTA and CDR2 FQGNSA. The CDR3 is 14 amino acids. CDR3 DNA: TGTGCCAGCAGCTTATCTTCACCGACATGGTCCCAGCATTTT. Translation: CASSLSSPTWSQHF.

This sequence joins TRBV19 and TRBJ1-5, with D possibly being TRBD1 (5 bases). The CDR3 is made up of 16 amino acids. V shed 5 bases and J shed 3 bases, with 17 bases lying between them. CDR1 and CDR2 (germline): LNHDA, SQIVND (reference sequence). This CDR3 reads CASSAPRGGDNQPQHF. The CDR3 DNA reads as TGTGCCAGTAGTGCCCCCCGCGGGGGGGACAATCAGCCCCAGCATTTT. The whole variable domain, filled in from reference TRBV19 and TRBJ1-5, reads DGGITQSPKYLFRKEGQNVTLSCEQNLNHDAMYWYRQDPGQGLRLIYYSQIVNDFQKGDIAEGYSVSREKKESFPLTVTSAQKNPTAFYLCASSAPRGGDNQPQHFGDGTRLSIL.

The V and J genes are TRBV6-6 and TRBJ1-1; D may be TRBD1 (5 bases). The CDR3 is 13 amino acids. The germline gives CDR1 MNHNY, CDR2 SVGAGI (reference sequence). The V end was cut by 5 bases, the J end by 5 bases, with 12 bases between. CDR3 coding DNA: TGTGCCAGCAGTGAGGGCGGGGGAACTGAAGCTTTCTTT. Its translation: CASSEGGGTEAFF.